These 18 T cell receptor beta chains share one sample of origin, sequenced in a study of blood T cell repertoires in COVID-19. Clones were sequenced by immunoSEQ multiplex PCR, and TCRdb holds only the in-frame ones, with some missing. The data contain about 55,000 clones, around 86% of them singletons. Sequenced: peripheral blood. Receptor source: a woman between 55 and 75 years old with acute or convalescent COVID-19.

In DNA, the CDR3 is TGTGCCTGGAGTGCCGGGGTCCTTTATGGCTACACCTTC. Translating it yields CAWSAGVLYGYTF. The gene calls are TRBV30 and TRBJ1-2; unclear D gene. The CDR3 is 13 amino acids. The ends were cut back, 1 base at V and 5 bases at J, with 11 bases in the middle. Germline CDR1 reads GTSNPN; CDR2 reads SVGIG (reference sequence). Using reference TRBV30 and TRBJ1-2 for the parts outside the CDR3, the full variable domain is SQTIHQWPATLVQPVGSPLSLECTVEGTSNPNLYWYRQAAGRGLQLLFYSVGIGQISSEVPQNLSASRPQDRQFILSSKKLLLSDSGFYLCAWSAGVLYGYTFGSGTRLTVV.

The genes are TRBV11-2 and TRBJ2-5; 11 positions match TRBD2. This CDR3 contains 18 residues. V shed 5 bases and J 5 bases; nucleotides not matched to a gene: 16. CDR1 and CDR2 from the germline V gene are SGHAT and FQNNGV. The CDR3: CASSPSGLAVEGLETQYF. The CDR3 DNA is TGTGCCAGCAGCCCGTCGGGACTAGCGGTGGAAGGGTTGGAGACCCAGTACTTC.

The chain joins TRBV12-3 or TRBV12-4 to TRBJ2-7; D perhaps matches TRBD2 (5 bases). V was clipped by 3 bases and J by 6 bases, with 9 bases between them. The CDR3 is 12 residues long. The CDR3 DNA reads TGTGCCAGCAGTTTCTACGCGGGCGAGCAGTACTTC. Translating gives CASSFYAGEQYF.

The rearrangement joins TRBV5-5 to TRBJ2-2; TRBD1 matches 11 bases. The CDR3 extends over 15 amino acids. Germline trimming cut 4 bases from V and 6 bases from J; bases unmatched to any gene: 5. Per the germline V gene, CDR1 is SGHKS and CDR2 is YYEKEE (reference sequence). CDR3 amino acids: CASSPGDRGSGELFF. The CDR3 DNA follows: TGTGCCAGCAGCCCGGGGGACAGGGGGTCCGGGGAGCTGTTTTTT.

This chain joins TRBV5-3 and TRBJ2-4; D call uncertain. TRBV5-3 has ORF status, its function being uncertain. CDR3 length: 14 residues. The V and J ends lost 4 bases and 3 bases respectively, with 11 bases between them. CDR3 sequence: CARSNPADKNIQYF. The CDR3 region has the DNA TGTGCCAGAAGCAATCCGGCGGACAAAAACATTCAGTACTTC.

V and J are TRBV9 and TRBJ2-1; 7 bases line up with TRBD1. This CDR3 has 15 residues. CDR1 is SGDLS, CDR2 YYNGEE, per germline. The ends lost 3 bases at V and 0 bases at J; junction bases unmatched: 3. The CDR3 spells CASSAQGLSYNEQFF. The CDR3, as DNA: TGTGCCAGCAGCGCACAGGGGCTCTCCTACAATGAGCAGTTCTTC.

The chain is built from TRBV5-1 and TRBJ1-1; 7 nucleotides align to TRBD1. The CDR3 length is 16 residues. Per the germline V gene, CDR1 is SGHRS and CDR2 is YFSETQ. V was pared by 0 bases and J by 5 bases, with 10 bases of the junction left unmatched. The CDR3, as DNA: TGCGCCAGCAGCTTGGAGGGGACAGCCAGGGGGACTGAAGCTTTCTTT. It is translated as CASSLEGTARGTEAFF.

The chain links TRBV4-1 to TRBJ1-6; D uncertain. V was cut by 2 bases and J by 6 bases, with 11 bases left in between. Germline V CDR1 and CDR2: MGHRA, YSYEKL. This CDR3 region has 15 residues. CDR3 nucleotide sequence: TGCGCCAGCAGCCAACACGGGATGGGTAATTCACCCCTCCACTTT. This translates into CASSQHGMGNSPLHF.

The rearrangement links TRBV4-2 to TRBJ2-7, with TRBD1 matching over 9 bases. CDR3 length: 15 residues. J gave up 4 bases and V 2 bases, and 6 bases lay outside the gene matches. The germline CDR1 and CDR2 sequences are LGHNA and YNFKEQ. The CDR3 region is CASSQSGGQGYEQYF. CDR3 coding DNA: TGTGCCAGCAGCCAAAGTGGGGGACAGGGTTACGAGCAGTACTTC.

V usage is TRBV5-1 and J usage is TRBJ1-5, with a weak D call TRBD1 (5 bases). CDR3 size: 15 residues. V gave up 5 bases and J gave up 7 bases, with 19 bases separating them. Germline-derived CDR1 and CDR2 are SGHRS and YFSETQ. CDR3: CASRAGPGGEQPQHF. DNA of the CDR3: TGCGCCAGCAGAGCAGGACCTGGGGGGGAACAGCCCCAGCATTTT.

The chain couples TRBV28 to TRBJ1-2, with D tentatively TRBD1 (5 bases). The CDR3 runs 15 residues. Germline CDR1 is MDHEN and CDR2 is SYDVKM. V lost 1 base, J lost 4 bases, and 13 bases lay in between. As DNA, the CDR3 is TGTGCCAGCAGTTTATCGACAGCCCTTAGCTATGGCTACACCTTC. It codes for CASSLSTALSYGYTF.

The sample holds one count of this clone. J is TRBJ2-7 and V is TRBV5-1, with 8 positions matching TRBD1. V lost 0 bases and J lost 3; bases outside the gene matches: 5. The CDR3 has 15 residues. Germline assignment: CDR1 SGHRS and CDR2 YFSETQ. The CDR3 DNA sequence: TGCGCCAGCAGCTTGGGACCAGGGGGCAACTACGAGCAGTACTTC. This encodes CASSLGPGGNYEQYF.

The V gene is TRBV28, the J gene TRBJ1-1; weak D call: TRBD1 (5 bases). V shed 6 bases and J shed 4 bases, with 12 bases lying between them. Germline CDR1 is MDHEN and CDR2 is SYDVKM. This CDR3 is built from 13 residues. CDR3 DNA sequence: TGTGCCAGCAGCTACCTCAGGGTCACTGAAGCTTTCTTT. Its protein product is CASSYLRVTEAFF.

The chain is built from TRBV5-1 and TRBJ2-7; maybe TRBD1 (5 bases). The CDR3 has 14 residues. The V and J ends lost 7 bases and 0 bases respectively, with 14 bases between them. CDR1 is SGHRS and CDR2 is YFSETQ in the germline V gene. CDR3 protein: CASQTDPDSYEQYF. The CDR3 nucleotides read TGCGCCAGCCAGACAGACCCTGACTCCTACGAGCAGTACTTC.

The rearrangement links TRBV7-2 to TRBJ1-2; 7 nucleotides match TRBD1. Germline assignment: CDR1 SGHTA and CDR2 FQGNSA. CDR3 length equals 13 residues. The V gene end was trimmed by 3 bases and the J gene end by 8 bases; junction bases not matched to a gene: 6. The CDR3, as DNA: TGTGCCAGCAGCTTGACAGGGTTCGACGGCTACACCTTC. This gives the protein CASSLTGFDGYTF.

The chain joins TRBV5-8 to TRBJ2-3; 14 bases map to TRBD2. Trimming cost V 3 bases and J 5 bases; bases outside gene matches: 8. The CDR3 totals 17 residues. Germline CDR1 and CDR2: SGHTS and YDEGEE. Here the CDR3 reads CASSSGLAGVRIDTQYF. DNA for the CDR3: TGTGCCAGCAGCTCGGGACTAGCGGGAGTTAGGATAGATACGCAGTATTTT.

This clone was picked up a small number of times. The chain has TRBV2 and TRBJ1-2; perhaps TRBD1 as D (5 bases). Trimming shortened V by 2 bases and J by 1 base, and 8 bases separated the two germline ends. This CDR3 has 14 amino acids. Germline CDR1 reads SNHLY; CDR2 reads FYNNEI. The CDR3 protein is CASSERQFNYGYTF. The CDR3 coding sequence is TGTGCCAGCAGTGAACGACAGTTTAACTATGGCTACACCTTC.

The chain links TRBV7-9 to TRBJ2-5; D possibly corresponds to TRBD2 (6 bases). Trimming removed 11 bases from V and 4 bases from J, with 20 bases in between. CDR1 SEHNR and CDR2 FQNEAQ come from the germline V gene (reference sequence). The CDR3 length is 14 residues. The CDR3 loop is CASHRSGWGETQYF. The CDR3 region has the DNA TGTGCCTCCCACCGAAGCGGGTGGGGAGAGACCCAGTACTTC.